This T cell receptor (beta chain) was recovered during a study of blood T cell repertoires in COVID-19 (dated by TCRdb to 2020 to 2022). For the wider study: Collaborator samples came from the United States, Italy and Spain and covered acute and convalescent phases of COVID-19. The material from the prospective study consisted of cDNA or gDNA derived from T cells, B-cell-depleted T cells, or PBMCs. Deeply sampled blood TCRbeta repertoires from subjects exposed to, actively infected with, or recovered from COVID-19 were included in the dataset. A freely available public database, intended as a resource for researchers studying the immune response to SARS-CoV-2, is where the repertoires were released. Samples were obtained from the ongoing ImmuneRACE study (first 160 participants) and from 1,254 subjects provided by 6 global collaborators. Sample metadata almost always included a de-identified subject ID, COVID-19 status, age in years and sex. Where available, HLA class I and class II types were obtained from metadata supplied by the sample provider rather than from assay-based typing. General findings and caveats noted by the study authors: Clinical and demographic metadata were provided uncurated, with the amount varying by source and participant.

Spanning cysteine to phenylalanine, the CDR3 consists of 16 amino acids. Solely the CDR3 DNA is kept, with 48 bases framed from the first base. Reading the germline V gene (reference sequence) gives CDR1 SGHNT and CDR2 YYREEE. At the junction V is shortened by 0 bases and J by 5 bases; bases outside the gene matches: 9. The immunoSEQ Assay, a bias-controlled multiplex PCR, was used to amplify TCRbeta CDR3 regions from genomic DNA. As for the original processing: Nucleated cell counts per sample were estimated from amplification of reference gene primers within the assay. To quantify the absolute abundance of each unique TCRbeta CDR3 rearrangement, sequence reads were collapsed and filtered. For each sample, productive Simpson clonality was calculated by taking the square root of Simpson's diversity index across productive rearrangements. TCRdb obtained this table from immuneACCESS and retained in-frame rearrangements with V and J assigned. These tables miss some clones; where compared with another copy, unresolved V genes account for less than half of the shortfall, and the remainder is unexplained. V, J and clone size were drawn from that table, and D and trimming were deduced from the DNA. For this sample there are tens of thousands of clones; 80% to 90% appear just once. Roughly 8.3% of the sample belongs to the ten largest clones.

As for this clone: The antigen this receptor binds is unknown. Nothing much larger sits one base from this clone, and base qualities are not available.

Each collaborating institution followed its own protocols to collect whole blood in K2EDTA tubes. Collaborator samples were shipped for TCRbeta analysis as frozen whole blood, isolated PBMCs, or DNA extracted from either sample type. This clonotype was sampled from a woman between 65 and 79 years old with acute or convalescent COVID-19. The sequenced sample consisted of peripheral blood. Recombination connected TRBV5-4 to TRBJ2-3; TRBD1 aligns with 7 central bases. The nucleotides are TGTGCCAGCAGCTTGGATCTCCCGACAGGGAAAGATACGCAGTATTTT. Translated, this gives CASSLDLPTGKDTQYF.